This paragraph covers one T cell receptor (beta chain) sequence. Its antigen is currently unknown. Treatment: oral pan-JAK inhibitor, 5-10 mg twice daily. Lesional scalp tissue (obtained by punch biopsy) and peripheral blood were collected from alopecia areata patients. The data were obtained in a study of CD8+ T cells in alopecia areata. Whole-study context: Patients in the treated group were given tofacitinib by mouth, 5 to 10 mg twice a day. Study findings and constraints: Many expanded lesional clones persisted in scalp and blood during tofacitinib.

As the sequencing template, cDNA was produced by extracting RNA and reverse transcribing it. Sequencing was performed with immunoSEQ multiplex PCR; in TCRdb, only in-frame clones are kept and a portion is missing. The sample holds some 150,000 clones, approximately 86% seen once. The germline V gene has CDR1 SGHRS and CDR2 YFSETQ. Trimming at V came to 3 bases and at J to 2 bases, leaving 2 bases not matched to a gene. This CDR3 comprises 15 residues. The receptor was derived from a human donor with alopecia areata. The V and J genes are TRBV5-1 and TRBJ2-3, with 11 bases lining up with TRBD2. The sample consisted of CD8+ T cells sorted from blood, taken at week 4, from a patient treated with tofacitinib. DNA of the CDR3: TGCGCCAGCAGCTCGGGACTAGCGGACACAGATACGCAGTATTTT. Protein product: CASSSGLADTDTQYF.